The 20 T cell receptor beta chains reported below all come from one sample, sequenced in a study of T cell repertoires in cytomegalovirus infection. Each CDR3 protein gets one entry after TCRdb re-called the reads with MiXCR. The sample has about 830,000 distinct CDR3 sequences; approximately 32% are singletons. These receptors are not linked to any known antigen. The material was cultured CD8+ T cells from PBMCs, obtained from culture after CMV antigen stimulation. These receptors were taken from a human donor in good health (CMV status not recorded). Some clones in this sample may be carry-over from other donors' samples.

This clonotype was counted many times. The V and J genes are TRBV7-2 and TRBJ2-1, with no clear D. The CDR3 is 11 residues long. The germline CDR1 and CDR2 sequences are SGHTA and FQGNSA. The V end lost 6 bases, the J end lost 4 bases, and 4 bases lay between the germline ends. CDR3 sequence reads: CASRLYNEQFF. The CDR3 DNA reads TGTGCCAGCAGACTTTACAATGAGCAGTTCTTC.

This clonotype has more than one count but fewer than ten. The chain combines TRBV7-8 with TRBJ1-5; 7 bases fit TRBD1. Unmatched junction bases numbered 1, after V lost 1 base and J lost 7 bases. CDR1 and CDR2 (germline): SGHVS, FQNEAQ. The length of the CDR3 is 13 residues. Here the CDR3 reads CASSLEQGQPQHF. The CDR3 DNA is TGTGCCAGCAGCTTAGAACAGGGGCAGCCCCAGCATTTT.

This chain links TRBV2 with TRBJ2-1, with unresolved D. The CDR3 has 14 residues. Germline CDR1 reads SNHLY; CDR2 reads FYNNEI. V was clipped by 7 bases and J by 6 bases, with 16 bases between them. CDR3 sequence reads: CASTPPGGLNEQFF. The CDR3 DNA reads TGTGCCAGCACCCCGCCGGGCGGCCTCAATGAGCAGTTCTTC.

V and J are TRBV7-9 and TRBJ1-1; TRBD1 matches at 7 bases. Trimming at V came to 5 bases and at J to 2 bases, leaving 8 bases not matched to a gene. Per the germline V gene, CDR1 is SEHNR and CDR2 is FQNEAQ (reference sequence). The CDR3 is made up of 15 amino acids. CDR3 in DNA: TGTGCCAGCAGCCCGAACAGGGGAATTAACACTGAAGCTTTCTTT. Translating gives CASSPNRGINTEAFF.

The rearrangement links TRBV10-1 to TRBJ2-1, with 8 bases lining up with TRBD1. The CDR3 runs 16 residues. V gave up 2 bases and J gave up 2 bases; unmatched junction bases: 5. Germline CDR1 and CDR2: WNHNN and SYGVQD (reference sequence). CDR3: CASSEGGTGAYNEQFF. Here the CDR3 DNA reads TGCGCCAGCAGTGAGGGAGGGACAGGAGCCTACAATGAGCAGTTCTTC.

This chain uses TRBV7-2 with TRBJ2-1; TRBD1 or TRBD2 may be the D gene (5 bases each). V shed 5 bases and J shed 6 bases, with 14 bases lying between them. This CDR3 comprises 14 residues. Germline CDR1 SGHTA, CDR2 FQGNSA. The CDR3: CASSTMGVGNEQFF. The CDR3 nucleotides read TGTGCCAGCAGCACGATGGGGGTCGGCAATGAGCAGTTCTTC.

This clonotype has more than one count but fewer than ten. V is TRBV29-1 and J is TRBJ1-1; a possible D gene is TRBD1 (5 bases). The CDR3 is made up of 14 amino acids. Germline assignment: CDR1 SQVTM and CDR2 ANQGSEA. Trimming stripped 7 bases from V and 1 base from J, with 16 bases between. CDR3 nucleotide sequence: TGCAGCGCCTGGGGGGGGTCGGAGAACACTGAAGCTTTCTTT. Amino acids: CSAWGGSENTEAFF.

Note on this clonotype: Possible read error: a much larger clone is one base away. The rearrangement links TRBV7-4 to TRBJ2-4; 8 bases match TRBD1. CDR3 length: 15 amino acids. CDR1 is SGHVT and CDR2 is SQSDAQ in the germline V gene. This chain's CDR3 is CANSFDRGYKNIQYF. The DNA for the CDR3 is TGTGCCAACAGCTTCGACAGGGGTTACAAAAACATTCAGTACTTC.

This chain connects TRBV12-3 or TRBV12-4 to TRBJ1-2, with D uncertain. There are 12 residues in the CDR3. V was trimmed by 3 bases and J by 7 bases, leaving 9 bases between them. CDR3 nucleotide sequence: TGTGCCAGCAGTTTTGGTTCGGTTGGCTACACCTTC. It codes for CASSFGSVGYTF.

Remarks on this clonotype: At one boundary the junction diverges from the germline segment, which might be a read error. The gene calls are TRBV7-7 and TRBJ2-2; D possibly corresponds to TRBD2 (6 bases). The germline CDR1 and CDR2 sequences are SSHAT and FNYEAQ (reference sequence). This CDR3 has 16 amino acids. The CDR3 DNA reads TGTGCTAGCAGCTCCCCGGAGGGCTTGGACACCGGGGAGCTGTTTTTT. Protein: CASSSPEGLDTGELFF. Drawing the rest from reference TRBV7-7 and TRBJ2-2, the complete variable domain is GAGVSQSPRYKVTKRGQDVTLRCDPISSHATLYWYQQALGQGPEFLTYFNYEAQPDKSGLPSDRFSAERPEGSISTLTIQRTEQRDSAMYRCASSSPEGLDTGELFFGEGSRLTVL.

A note on this clonotype: This may stem from a read error, because a much larger clone lies one nucleotide away. V is TRBV7-3 and J is TRBJ2-5; tentative D call: TRBD1 (6 bases). The DNA matches TRBJ2-1 better at its end, which makes the J call doubtful. This CDR3 contains 14 residues. Germline V gives CDR1 SGHTA, CDR2 FQGTGA. The CDR3 region is CASSFDRYQETQFF. In DNA, the CDR3 is TGTGCCAGCAGCTTCGACAGGTACCAAGAGACCCAGTTCTTC.

The rearrangement uses TRBV4-1 and TRBJ2-2; D gene unclear. V dropped 3 bases and J dropped 4 bases, with 15 bases sitting between them. The CDR3 covers 16 residues. CDR1 is MGHRA and CDR2 is YSYEKL in the germline V gene. The chain's CDR3 is CASSHPEFGSTGELFF. CDR3 nucleotide sequence: TGCGCCAGCAGCCACCCAGAGTTCGGCAGCACCGGGGAGCTGTTTTTT.

V is TRBV6-1 and J is TRBJ1-1; D is possibly TRBD1 (6 bases). Germline CDR1 reads MNHNS; CDR2 reads SASEGT. The length of the CDR3 is 15 residues. The V gene lost 4 bases and the J gene lost 0 bases, with 12 bases spanning the gap. The CDR3, as DNA: TGTGCCAGCAGTGGGGGGCGGTACGTGAACACTGAAGCTTTCTTT. It codes for CASSGGRYVNTEAFF.

The gene calls are TRBV4-1 and TRBJ1-1, with 7 positions matching TRBD1. Germline CDR1 MGHRA, CDR2 YSYEKL. The CDR3 runs 15 residues. V lost 5 bases, J lost 0 bases, and 6 bases stayed unmatched. The CDR3 DNA reads TGCGCCAGCAGCGAACGGGACAGAATGAACACTGAAGCTTTCTTT. This translates into CASSERDRMNTEAFF.

At least ten counts were recorded for this clonotype. V is TRBV12-5 and J is TRBJ2-5, with 12 bases lining up with TRBD2. Looked up from germline, CDR1 is LGHNT and CDR2 is FRNRAP. The CDR3 runs 17 residues. After removal of 3 bases from V and 2 bases from J, the junction contained 7 bases not matched to a gene. The DNA for the CDR3 is TGTGCTAGTGGTTTCTGGACTAGCGGGGAGCTTCAAGAGACCCAGTACTTC. As protein: CASGFWTSGELQETQYF.

This clonotype was found a few times. The chain combines TRBV7-8 with TRBJ2-3; 9 nucleotides agree with TRBD2. The CDR3 totals 16 residues. The V gene end was trimmed by 0 bases and the J gene end by 2 bases; junction bases not matched to a gene: 3. Looked up from germline, CDR1 is SGHVS and CDR2 is FQNEAQ. The CDR3, as DNA: TGTGCCAGCAGCTTAGCGAGCGGGGGGTTCACAGATACGCAGTATTTT. As protein: CASSLASGGFTDTQYF.

This clonotype was found many times. The genes are TRBV11-1 and TRBJ1-2, with D possibly TRBD1 on 5 matching bases. Germline CDR1 and CDR2: SGHAT and FQDESV (reference sequence). The germline V and J ends were trimmed by 5 bases and 4 bases, with 14 bases remaining between them. The CDR3 loop spans 14 amino acids. The CDR3 region has the DNA TGTGCCAGCAGCCCCGATGGGGGACCCTATGGCTACACCTTC. Its protein product is CASSPDGGPYGYTF.

The chain has TRBV12-3 or TRBV12-4 and TRBJ1-1; TRBD1 aligns across 12 bases. The CDR3 sequence is 15 residues long. The V and J ends lost 7 bases and 7 bases, in that order; junction bases with no gene match: 10. The CDR3 bases are TGTGCCAGCAATCAGGGACAGGGGGCTATTCTTGAAGCTTTCTTT. This codes for CASNQGQGAILEAFF.

This clonotype occurred a few times. DNA for the CDR3: TGTGCCAGTAGTATTTTGGTAGCTATGAATGAGCAGTTCTTC. Protein sequence: CASSILVAMNEQFF. V gene TRBV19 combines with J gene TRBJ2-1; D not resolved. The germline CDR1 and CDR2 sequences are LNHDA and SQIVND (reference sequence). V lost 3 bases and J 7 bases, leaving 13 bases between the germline ends. This CDR3 is 14 amino acids long.

The sample holds a few counts of this clonotype. In DNA form, the CDR3 reads TGTGCCAGCAGTTCCCTTAGCGGGTTAAACACAGATACGCAGTATTTT. This sequence encodes CASSSLSGLNTDTQYF. V gene TRBV7-6 combines with J gene TRBJ2-3; the match to TRBD2 covers 7 bases. The CDR3 is 16 residues long. Germline CDR1 SGHVS, CDR2 FNYEAQ. The ends lost 6 bases at V and 2 bases at J; junction bases unmatched: 11.